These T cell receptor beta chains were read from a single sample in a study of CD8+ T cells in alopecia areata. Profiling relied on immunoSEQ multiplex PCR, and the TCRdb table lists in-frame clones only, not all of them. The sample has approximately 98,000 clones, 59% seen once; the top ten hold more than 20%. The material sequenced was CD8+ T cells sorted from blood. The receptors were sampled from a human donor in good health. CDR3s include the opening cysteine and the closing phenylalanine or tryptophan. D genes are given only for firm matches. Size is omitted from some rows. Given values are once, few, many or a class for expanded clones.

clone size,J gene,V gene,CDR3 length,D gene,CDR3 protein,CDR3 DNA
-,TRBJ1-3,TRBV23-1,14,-,CASSHRVSGNTIYF,TGCGCCAGCAGTCACAGGGTCTCTGGAAACACCATATATTTT
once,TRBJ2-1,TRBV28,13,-,CASSLTSVGEQFF,TGTGCCAGCAGTCTTACCTCCGTTGGTGAGCAGTTCTTC
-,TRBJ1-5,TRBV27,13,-,CASSLGRYQPQHF,TGTGCCAGCAGTTTAGGGCGGTATCAGCCCCAGCATTTT
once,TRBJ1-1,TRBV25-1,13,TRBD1,CASSARGRTEAFF,TGTGCCAGCAGTGCCAGGGGGCGGACTGAAGCTTTCTTT
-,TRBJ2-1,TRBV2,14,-,CASSPHSSYNEQFF,TGTGCCAGCAGTCCGCACAGCTCCTACAATGAGCAGTTCTTC
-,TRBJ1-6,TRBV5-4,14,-,CASSQDGTRSPLHF,TGTGCCAGCAGCCAAGATGGTACCCGTTCACCCCTCCACTTT
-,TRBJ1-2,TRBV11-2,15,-,CASSLGLGTAYGYTF,TGTGCCAGCAGCTTAGGACTCGGTACAGCCTATGGCTACACCTTC
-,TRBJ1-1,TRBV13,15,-,CASSLGRGERTEAFF,TGTGCCAGCAGCTTAGGAAGAGGGGAGCGCACTGAAGCTTTCTTT
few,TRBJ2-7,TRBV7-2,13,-,CASSLEPFYEQYF,TGTGCCAGCAGCTTAGAACCGTTCTACGAGCAGTACTTC
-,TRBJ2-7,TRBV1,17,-,CTSSQDHWTGGRYEQYF,TGCACCAGCAGCCAAGATCACTGGACAGGGGGTCGGTACGAGCAGTACTTC
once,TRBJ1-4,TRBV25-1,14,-,CASSLQGYGEKLFF,TGTGCCAGCAGCCTTCAGGGATATGGAGAAAAACTGTTTTTT
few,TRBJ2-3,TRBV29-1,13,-,CSVPIVAPDTQYF,TGCAGCGTGCCGATAGTAGCCCCAGATACGCAGTATTTT
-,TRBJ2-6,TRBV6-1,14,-,CASSEPREANVLTF,TGTGCCAGCAGTGAACCGAGAGAGGCCAACGTCCTGACTTTC
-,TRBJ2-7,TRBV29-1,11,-,CSVAQGGEQYF,TGCAGCGTCGCACAGGGAGGGGAGCAGTACTTC
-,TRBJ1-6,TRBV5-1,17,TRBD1,CASSFLVPGGSDSPLHF,TGCGCCAGCAGCTTTTTGGTACCAGGGGGATCGGATTCACCCCTCCACTTT
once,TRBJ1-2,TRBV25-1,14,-,CASSGSAGWEGYTF,TGTGCCAGCAGTGGGTCGGCAGGGTGGGAAGGCTACACCTTC
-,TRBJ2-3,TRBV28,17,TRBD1,CASSLLGQGSGTDTQYF,TGTGCCAGCAGTTTATTAGGACAGGGGTCGGGCACAGATACGCAGTATTTT
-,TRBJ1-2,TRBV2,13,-,CASSDGRNYGYTF,TGTGCCAGCAGTGACGGGCGGAACTATGGCTACACCTTC
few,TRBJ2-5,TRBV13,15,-,CASSLGADFMKTQYF,TGTGCCAGCAGCTTAGGGGCTGACTTTATGAAGACCCAGTACTTC
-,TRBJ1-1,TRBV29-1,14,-,CSVDETNMNTEAFF,TGCAGCGTTGACGAGACGAACATGAACACTGAAGCTTTCTTT
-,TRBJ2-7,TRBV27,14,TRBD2,CASSYGGGTYEQYF,TGTGCCAGCAGTTATGGCGGGGGAACCTACGAGCAGTACTTC
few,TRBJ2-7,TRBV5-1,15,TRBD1,CASSQWTGANYEQYF,TGCGCCAGCAGCCAATGGACAGGGGCCAACTACGAGCAGTACTTC
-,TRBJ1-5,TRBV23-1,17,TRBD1,CASSQRTGDPSNQPQHF,TGCGCCAGCAGTCAACGCACAGGGGACCCTAGCAATCAGCCCCAGCATTTT
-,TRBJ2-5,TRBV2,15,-,CASSDNPPDGETQYF,TGTGCCAGCAGTGATAATCCCCCGGATGGGGAGACCCAGTACTTC
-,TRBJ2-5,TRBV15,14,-,CATSGRVIDETQYF,TGTGCCACCAGCGGCAGGGTGATAGATGAGACCCAGTACTTC
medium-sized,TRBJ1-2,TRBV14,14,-,CASSPGQTIYGYTF,TGTGCCAGCAGTCCCGGACAGACAATCTATGGCTACACCTTC
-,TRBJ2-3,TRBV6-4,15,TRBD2,CASSASGGSTDTQYF,TGTGCCAGCAGCGCTAGCGGGGGAAGCACAGATACGCAGTATTTT
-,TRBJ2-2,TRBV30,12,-,CAWGTGFGELFF,TGTGCCTGGGGGACTGGCTTCGGGGAGCTGTTTTTT
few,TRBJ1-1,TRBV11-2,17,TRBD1,CASSLDIVRTGTPEAFF,TGTGCCAGCAGCTTAGATATCGTCCGGACAGGGACCCCTGAAGCTTTCTTT
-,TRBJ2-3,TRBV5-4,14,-,CASSLARTSDTQYF,TGTGCCAGCAGCTTGGCGCGGACCTCAGATACGCAGTATTTT